The clone carrying this T cell receptor beta chain appeared a few times. Its target is not known. This sample stems from a study of identical twins. Study conclusions and caveats: Zero-insertion results could be subject to partial confounding by invariant MAIT and iNKT cells. Interpretation of the results relied on cross-sectional statistical analysis and not on following the same donors.

TCRdb processed the 5' RACE reads anew with MiXCR; each CDR3 protein has one entry. The sample lists roughly 260,000 distinct CDR3 sequences, about 14% occurring once. The specimen was memory (CD45RO+) T cells sorted from blood. This clonotype originated in a woman aged 18-30 years in good health.

CDR3 sequence (DNA): TGTGCCAGCAGCGCCCTGGGTAGTTTCCCGTACAATGAGCAGTTCTTC. It codes for CASSALGSFPYNEQFF. The V gene is TRBV7-6, the J gene TRBJ2-1; D not certain. V was cut by 5 bases and J by 4 bases, with 18 bases left in between. The length of the CDR3 is 16 residues. Per the germline V gene, CDR1 is SGHVS and CDR2 is FNYEAQ. Full variable domain (missing parts from reference TRBV7-6 and TRBJ2-1): GAGVSQSPRYKVTKRGQDVALRCDPISGHVSLYWYRQALGQGPEFLTYFNYEAQQDKSGLPNDRFSAERPEGSISTLTIQRTEQRDSAMYRCASSALGSFPYNEQFFGPGTRLTVL.